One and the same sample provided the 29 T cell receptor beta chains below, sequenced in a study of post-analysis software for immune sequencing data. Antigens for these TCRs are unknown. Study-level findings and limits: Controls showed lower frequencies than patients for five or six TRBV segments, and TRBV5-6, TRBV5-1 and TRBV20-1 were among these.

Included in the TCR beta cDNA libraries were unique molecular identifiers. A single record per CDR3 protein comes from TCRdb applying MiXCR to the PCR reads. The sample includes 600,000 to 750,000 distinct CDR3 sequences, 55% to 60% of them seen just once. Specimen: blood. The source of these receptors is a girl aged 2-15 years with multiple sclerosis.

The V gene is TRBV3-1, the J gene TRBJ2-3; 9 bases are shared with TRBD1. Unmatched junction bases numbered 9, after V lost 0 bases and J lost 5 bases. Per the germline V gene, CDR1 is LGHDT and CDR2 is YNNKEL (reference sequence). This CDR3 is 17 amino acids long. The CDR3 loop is CASSQEDRGFIGDTQYF. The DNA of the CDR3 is TGTGCCAGCAGCCAAGAAGACAGGGGGTTCATCGGAGATACGCAGTATTTT.

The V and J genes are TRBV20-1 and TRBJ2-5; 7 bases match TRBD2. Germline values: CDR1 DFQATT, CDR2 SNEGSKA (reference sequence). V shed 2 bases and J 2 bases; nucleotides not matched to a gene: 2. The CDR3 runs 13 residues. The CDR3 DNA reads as TGCAGTGCTAGAAGGGAGGGTCAAGAGACCCAGTACTTC. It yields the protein CSARREGQETQYF.

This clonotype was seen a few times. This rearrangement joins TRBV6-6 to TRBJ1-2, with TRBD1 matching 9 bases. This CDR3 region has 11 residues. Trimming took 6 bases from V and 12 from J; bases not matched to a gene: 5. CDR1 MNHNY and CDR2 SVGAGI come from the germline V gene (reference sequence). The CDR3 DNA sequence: TGTGCCAGCAGGTCGACAGGGGGTAACACCTTC. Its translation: CASRSTGGNTF.

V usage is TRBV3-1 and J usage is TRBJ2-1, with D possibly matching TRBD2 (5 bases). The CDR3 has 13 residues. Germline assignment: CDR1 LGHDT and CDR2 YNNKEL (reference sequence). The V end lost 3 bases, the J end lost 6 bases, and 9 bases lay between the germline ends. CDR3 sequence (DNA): TGTGCCAGCAGCCATTCGAGCGGCAATGAGCAGTTCTTC. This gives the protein CASSHSSGNEQFF.

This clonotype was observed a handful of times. The CDR3 spells CSVYEGGTGGYEQFF. The CDR3 nucleotides read TGCAGCGTTTACGAAGGCGGTACAGGGGGATACGAGCAGTTCTTC. This rearrangement joins TRBV29-1 to TRBJ2-1; TRBD1 aligns across 8 bases. Germline CDR1 and CDR2: SQVTM and ANQGSEA. The CDR3 extends over 15 amino acids. The V and J ends lost 5 bases and 10 bases, in that order; junction bases with no gene match: 16.

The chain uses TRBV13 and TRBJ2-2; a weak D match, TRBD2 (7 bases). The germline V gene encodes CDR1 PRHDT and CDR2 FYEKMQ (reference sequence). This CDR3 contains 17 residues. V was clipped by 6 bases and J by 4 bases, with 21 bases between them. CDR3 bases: TGTGCCAGCAGGAAAGGCGTGGCGGGGGCCCGCACCGGGGAGCTGTTTTTT. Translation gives CASRKGVAGARTGELFF. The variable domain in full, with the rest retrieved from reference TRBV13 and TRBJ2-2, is AAGVIQSPRHLIKEKRETATLKCYPIPRHDTVYWYQQGPGQDPQFLISFYEKMQSDKGSIPDRFSAQQFSDYHSELNMSSLELGDSALYFCASRKGVAGARTGELFFGEGSRLTVL.

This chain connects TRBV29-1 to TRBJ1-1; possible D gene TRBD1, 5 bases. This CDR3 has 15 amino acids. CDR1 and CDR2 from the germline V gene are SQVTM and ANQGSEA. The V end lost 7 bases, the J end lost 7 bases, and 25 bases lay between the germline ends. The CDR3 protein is CSAQAVDGGNDEAFF. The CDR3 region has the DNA TGCAGCGCCCAGGCCGTCGATGGGGGAAATGATGAAGCTTTCTTT.

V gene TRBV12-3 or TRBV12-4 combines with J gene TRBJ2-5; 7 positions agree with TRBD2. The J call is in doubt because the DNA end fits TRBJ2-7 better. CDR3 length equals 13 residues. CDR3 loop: CASSPTSRYEQYF. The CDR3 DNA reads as TGTGCCAGCAGCCCGACTAGCAGGTACGAGCAGTACTTC.

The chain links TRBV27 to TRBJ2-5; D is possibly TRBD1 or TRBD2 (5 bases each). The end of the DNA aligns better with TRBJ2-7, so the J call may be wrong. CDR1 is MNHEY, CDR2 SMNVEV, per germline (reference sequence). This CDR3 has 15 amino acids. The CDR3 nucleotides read TGTGCCAGCAGTTTATTGAGGGGACGTCCCTACGAGCAGTACTTC. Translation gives CASSLLRGRPYEQYF.

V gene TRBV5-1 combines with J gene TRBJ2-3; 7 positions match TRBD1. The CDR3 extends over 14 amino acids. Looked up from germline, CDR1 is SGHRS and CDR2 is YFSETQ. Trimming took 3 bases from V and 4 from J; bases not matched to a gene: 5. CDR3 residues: CASSWRQGADTQYF. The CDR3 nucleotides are TGCGCCAGCAGCTGGAGACAGGGCGCAGATACGCAGTATTTT.

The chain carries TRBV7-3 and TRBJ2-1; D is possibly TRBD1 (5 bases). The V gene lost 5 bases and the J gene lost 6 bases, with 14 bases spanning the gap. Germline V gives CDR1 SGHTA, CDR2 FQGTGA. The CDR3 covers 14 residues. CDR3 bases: TGTGCCAGCAGCGAGAAGACAGCCCTCAATGAGCAGTTCTTC. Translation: CASSEKTALNEQFF.

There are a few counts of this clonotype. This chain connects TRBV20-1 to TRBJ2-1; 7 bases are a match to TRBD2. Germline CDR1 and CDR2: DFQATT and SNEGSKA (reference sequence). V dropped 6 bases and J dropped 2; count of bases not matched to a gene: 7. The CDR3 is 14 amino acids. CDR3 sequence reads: CSAKKRDAYNEQFF. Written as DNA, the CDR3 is TGCAGTGCCAAAAAGCGGGACGCCTACAATGAGCAGTTCTTC.

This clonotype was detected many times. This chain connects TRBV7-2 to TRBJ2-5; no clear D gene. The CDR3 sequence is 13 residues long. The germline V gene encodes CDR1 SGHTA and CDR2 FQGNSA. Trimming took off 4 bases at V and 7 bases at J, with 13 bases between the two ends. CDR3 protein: CASSSVRSGTQYF. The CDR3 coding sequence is TGTGCCAGCAGCTCCGTAAGATCGGGGACCCAGTACTTC.

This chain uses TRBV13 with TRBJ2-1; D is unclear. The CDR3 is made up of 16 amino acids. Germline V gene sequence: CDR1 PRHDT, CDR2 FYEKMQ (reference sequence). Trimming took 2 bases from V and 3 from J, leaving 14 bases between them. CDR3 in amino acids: CASSLSGQSRYNEQFF. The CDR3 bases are TGTGCCAGCAGCTTATCTGGGCAGAGTCGCTACAATGAGCAGTTCTTC. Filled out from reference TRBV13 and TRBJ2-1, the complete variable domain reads AAGVIQSPRHLIKEKRETATLKCYPIPRHDTVYWYQQGPGQDPQFLISFYEKMQSDKGSIPDRFSAQQFSDYHSELNMSSLELGDSALYFCASSLSGQSRYNEQFFGPGTRLTVL.

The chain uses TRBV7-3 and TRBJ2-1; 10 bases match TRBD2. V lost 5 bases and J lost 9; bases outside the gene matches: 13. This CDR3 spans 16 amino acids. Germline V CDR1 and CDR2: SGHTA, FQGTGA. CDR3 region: CASSLLGAGGRGEQFF. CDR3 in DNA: TGTGCCAGCAGCCTGTTGGGAGCGGGAGGGCGGGGTGAGCAGTTCTTC. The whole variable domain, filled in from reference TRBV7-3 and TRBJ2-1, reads GAGVSQTPSNKVTEKGKYVELRCDPISGHTALYWYRQSLGQGPEFLIYFQGTGAADDSGLPNDRFFAVRPEGSVSTLKIQRTERGDSAVYLCASSLLGAGGRGEQFFGPGTRLTVL.

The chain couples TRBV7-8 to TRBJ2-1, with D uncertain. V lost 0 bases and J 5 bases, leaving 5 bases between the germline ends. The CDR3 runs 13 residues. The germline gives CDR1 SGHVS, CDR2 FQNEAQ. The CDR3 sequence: CASSLADHNEQFF. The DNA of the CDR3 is TGTGCCAGCAGCTTAGCGGACCACAATGAGCAGTTCTTC.

This CDR3 is CASSQDSSQETQYF. In DNA, the CDR3 is TGTGCCAGCAGCCAAGATTCCTCGCAGGAGACCCAGTACTTC. The chain links TRBV14 to TRBJ2-5; D is unresolved. Germline V gene sequence: CDR1 SGHDN, CDR2 FVKESK. V lost 0 bases, J lost 5 bases, and 10 bases lay in between. This CDR3 contains 14 residues.

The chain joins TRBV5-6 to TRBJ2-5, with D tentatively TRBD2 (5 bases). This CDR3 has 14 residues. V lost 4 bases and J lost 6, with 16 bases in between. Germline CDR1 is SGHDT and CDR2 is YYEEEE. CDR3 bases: TGTGCCAGCAGCGCCGGGAACACAGTGAAGACCCAGTACTTC. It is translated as CASSAGNTVKTQYF.

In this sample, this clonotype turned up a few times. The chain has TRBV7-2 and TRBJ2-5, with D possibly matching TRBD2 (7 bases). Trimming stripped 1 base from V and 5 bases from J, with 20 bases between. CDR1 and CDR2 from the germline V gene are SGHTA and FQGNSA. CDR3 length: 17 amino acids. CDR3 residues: CASSLELASGQGETQYF. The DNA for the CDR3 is TGTGCCAGCAGCTTAGAGTTGGCTAGCGGCCAGGGGGAGACCCAGTACTTC.

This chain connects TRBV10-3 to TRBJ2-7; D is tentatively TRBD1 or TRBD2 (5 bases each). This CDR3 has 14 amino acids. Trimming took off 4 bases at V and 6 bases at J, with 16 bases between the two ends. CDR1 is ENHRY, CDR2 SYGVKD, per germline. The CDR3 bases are TGTGCCATCAGTGGGGGACCGTCTCGGGGCGAGCAGTACTTC. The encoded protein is CAISGGPSRGEQYF.

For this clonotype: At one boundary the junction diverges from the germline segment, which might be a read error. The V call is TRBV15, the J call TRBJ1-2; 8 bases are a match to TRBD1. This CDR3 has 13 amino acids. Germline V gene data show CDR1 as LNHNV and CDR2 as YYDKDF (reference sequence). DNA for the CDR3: TGTGCCACCAGCCTTGGGACAGGCTATAGCTACACCTTC. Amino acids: CATSLGTGYSYTF.

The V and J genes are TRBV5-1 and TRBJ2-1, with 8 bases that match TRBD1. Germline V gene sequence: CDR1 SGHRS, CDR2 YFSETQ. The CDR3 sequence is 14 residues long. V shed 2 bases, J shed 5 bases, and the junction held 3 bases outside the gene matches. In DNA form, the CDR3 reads TGCGCCAGCAGCTTTCCGACAGGGGACAATGAGCAGTTCTTC. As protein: CASSFPTGDNEQFF. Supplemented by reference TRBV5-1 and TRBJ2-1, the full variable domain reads KAGVTQTPRYLIKTRGQQVTLSCSPISGHRSVSWYQQTPGQGLQFLFEYFSETQRNKGNFPGRFSGRQFSNSRSEMNVSTLELGDSALYLCASSFPTGDNEQFFGPGTRLTVL.

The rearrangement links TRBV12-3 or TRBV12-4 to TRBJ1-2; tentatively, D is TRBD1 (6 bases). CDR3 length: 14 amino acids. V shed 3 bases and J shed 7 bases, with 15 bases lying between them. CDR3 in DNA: TGTGCCAGCAGTTTCCGGGGGGCGGAGGTTGGCTACACCTTC. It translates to CASSFRGAEVGYTF.

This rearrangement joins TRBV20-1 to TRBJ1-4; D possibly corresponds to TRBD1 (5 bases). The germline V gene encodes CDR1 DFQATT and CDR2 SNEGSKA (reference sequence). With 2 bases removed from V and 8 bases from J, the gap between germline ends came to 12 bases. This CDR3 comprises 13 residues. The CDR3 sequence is CSARSQGGEKLFF. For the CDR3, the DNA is TGCAGTGCTAGATCCCAGGGAGGAGAAAAACTGTTTTTT.

CDR3 loop: CSAEDTSQETQYF. CDR3 nucleotide sequence: TGCAGTGCTGAGGACACCTCCCAAGAGACCCAGTACTTC. The chain combines TRBV20-1 with TRBJ2-5, with D possibly matching TRBD1 (5 bases). The germline V gene encodes CDR1 DFQATT and CDR2 SNEGSKA (reference sequence). There are 13 residues in the CDR3. The V end lost 5 bases, the J end lost 1 base, and 11 bases lay between the germline ends.

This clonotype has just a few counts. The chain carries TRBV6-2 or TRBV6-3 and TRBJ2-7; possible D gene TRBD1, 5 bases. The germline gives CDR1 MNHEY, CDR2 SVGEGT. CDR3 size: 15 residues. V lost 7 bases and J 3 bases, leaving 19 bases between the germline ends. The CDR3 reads CASKGWAPQDYEQYF. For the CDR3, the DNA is TGTGCCAGCAAGGGTTGGGCTCCACAGGACTACGAGCAGTACTTC.

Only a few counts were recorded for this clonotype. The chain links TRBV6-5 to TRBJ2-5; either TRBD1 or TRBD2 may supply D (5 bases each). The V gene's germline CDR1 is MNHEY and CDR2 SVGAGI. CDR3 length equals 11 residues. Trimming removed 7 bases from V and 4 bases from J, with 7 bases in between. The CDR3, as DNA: TGTGCCAGCACGAGGGGAGAGACCCAGTACTTC. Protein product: CASTRGETQYF.

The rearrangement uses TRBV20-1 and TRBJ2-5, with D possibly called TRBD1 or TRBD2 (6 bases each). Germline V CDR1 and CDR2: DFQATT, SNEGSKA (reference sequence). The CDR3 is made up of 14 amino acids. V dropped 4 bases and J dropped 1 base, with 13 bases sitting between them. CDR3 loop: CSAMGGGIQETQYF. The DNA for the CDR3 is TGCAGTGCTATGGGGGGCGGGATCCAAGAGACCCAGTACTTC.

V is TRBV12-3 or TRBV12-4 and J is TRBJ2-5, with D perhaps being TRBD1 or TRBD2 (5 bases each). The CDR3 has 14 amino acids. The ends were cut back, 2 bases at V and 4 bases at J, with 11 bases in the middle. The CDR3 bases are TGTGCCAGCAGTTTAAACTCAGGGACAGAGACCCAGTACTTC. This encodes CASSLNSGTETQYF.